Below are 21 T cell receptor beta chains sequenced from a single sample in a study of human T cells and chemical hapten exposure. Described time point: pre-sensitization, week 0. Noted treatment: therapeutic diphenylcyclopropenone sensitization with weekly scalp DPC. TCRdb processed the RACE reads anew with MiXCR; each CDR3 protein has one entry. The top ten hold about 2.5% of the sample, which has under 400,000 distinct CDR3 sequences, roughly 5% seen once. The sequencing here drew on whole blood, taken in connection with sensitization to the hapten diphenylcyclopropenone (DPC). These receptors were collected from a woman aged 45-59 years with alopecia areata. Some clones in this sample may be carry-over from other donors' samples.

The CDR3 nucleotides are TGTGCCAGCAGCTTAGTATCTAGCGGGGTCGGGGCTGATACGCAGTATTTT. Its translation: CASSLVSSGVGADTQYF. The rearrangement links TRBV7-2 to TRBJ2-3; 9 bases line up with TRBD2. Trimming took 1 base from V and 6 from J; bases not matched to a gene: 11. The V gene's germline CDR1 is SGHTA and CDR2 FQGNSA. The CDR3 is made up of 17 amino acids.

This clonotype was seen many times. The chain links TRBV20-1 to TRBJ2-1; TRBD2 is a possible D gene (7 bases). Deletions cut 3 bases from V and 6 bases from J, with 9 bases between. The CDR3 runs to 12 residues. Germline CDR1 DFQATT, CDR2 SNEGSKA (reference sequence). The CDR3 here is CSASGGRNEQFF. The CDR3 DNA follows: TGCAGTGCTAGCGGGGGGCGCAATGAGCAGTTCTTC.

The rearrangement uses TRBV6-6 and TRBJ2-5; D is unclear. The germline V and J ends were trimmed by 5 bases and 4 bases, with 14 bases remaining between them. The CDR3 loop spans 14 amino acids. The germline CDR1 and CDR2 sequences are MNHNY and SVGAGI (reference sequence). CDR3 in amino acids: CASSRRVNGETQYF. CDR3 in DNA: TGTGCCAGCAGTCGACGTGTAAACGGAGAGACCCAGTACTTC.

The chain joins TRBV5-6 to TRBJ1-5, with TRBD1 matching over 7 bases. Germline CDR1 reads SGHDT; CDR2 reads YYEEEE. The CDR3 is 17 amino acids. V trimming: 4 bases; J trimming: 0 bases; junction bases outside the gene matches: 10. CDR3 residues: CASSVLVGQDSNQPQHF. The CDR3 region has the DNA TGTGCCAGCAGCGTATTAGTCGGACAGGATAGCAATCAGCCCCAGCATTTT.

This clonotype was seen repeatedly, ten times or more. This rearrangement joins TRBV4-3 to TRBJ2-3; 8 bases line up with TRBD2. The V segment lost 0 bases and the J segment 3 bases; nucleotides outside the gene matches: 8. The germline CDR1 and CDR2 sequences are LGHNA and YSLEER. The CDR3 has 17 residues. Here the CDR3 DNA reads TGCGCCAGCAGCCAAGATCAGAGCGGGAGTGCGACAGATACGCAGTATTTT. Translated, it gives CASSQDQSGSATDTQYF.

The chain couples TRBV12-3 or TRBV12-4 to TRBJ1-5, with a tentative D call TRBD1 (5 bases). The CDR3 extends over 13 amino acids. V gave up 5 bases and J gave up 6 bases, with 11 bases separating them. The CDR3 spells CASSGAGSQPQHF. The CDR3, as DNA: TGTGCCAGCAGTGGGGCCGGTAGTCAGCCCCAGCATTTT.

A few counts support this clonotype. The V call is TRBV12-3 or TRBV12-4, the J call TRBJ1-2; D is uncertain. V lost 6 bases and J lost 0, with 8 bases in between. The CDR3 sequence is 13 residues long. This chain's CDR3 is CASSSVANYGYTF. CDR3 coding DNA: TGTGCCAGCAGCAGCGTAGCTAACTATGGCTACACCTTC.

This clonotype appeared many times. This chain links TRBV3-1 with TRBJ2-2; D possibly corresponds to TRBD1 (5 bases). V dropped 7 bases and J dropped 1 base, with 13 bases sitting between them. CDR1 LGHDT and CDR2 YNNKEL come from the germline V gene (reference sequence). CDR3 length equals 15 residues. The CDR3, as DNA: TGTGCCAGCAAGGGGCCCGAGGTGAACACCGGGGAGCTGTTTTTT. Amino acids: CASKGPEVNTGELFF.

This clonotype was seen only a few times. The CDR3 reads CASSYQPLSTDTQYF. For the CDR3, the DNA is TGTGCCAGCAGTTATCAACCCCTTAGCACAGATACGCAGTATTTT. The chain links TRBV6-6 to TRBJ2-3; D remains ambiguous. The CDR3 is 15 amino acids. V dropped 3 bases and J dropped 0 bases, with 10 bases sitting between them. The germline CDR1 and CDR2 sequences are MNHNY and SVGAGI (reference sequence).

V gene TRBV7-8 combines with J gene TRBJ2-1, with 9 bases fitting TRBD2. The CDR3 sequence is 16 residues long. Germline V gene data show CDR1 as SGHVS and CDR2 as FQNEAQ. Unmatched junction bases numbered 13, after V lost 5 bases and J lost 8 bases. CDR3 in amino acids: CASSPIAGVRLDEQFF. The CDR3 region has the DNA TGTGCCAGCAGCCCCATAGCGGGAGTGAGGTTGGATGAGCAGTTCTTC.

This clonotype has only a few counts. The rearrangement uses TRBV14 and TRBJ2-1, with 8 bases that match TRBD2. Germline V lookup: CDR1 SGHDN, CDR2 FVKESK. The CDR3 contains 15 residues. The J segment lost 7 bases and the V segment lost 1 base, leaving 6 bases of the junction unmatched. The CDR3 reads CASSQGAGVNNEQFF. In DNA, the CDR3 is TGTGCCAGCAGCCAAGGAGCGGGGGTGAATAATGAGCAGTTCTTC.

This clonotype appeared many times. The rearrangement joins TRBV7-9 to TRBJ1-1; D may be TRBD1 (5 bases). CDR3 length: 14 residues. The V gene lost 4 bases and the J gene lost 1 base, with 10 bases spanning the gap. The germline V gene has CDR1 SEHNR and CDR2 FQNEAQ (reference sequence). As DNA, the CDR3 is TGTGCCAGCAGCTCGATGACAGCGAACACTGAAGCTTTCTTT. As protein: CASSSMTANTEAFF.

The CDR3 protein is CSVGPGQGKGAEAFF. The CDR3 coding sequence is TGCAGCGTTGGCCCTGGACAGGGTAAAGGTGCTGAAGCTTTCTTT. The chain recombines TRBV29-1 with TRBJ1-1; 8 bases are shared with TRBD1. The CDR3 is 15 amino acids. Germline trimming cut 4 bases from V and 6 bases from J; bases unmatched to any gene: 13. The germline V gene has CDR1 SQVTM and CDR2 ANQGSEA.

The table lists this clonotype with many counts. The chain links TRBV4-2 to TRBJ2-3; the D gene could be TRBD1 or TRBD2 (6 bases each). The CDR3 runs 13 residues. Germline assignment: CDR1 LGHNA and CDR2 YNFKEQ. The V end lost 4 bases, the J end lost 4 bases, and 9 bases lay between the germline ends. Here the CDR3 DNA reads TGTGCCAGCAGCCGGGGGGCCCCAGATACGCAGTATTTT. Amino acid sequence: CASSRGAPDTQYF.

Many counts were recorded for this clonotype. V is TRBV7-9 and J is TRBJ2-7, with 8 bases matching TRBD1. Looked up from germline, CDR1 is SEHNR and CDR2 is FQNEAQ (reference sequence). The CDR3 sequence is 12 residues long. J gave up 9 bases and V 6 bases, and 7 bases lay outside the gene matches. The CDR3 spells CASRLDRGWQYF. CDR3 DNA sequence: TGTGCCAGCAGACTCGACAGGGGTTGGCAGTACTTC.

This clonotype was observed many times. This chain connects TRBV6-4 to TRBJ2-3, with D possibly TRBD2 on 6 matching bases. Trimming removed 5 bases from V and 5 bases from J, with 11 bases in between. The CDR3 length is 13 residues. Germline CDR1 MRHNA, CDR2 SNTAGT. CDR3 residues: CASSPISGDTQYF. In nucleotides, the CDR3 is TGTGCCAGCAGTCCCATTAGCGGAGATACGCAGTATTTT.

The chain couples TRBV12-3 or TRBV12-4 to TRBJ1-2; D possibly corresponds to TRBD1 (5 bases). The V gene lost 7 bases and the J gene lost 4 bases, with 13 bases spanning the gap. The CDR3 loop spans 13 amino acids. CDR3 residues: CASTSGGVYGYTF. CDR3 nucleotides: TGTGCCAGCACCAGCGGAGGGGTCTATGGCTACACCTTC.

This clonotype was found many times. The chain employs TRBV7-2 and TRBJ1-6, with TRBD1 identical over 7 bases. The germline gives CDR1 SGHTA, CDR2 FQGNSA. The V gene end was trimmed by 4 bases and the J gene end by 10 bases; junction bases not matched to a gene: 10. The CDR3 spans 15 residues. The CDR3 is CASSSIGGFGSPLHF. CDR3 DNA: TGTGCCAGCAGCTCTATAGGGGGCTTTGGGTCACCCCTCCACTTT.

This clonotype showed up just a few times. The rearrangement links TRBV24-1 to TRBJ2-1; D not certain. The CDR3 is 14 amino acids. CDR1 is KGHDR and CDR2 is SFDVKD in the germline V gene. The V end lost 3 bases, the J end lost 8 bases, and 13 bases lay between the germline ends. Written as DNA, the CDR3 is TGTGCCACCAGTGATACCCACCGAGGCGATGAGCAGTTCTTC. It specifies CATSDTHRGDEQFF.

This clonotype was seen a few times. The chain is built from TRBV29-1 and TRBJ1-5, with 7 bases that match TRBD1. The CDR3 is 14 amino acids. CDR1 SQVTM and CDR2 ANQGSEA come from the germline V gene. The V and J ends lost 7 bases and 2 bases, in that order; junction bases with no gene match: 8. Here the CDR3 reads CSGDRAPGNQPQHF. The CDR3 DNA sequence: TGCAGCGGTGACAGGGCCCCTGGCAATCAGCCCCAGCATTTT. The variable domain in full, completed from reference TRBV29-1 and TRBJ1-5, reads SAVISQKPSRDICQRGTSLTIQCQVDSQVTMMFWYRQQPGQSLTLIATANQGSEATYESGFVIDKFPISRPNLTFSTLTVSNMSPEDSSIYLCSGDRAPGNQPQHFGDGTRLSIL.

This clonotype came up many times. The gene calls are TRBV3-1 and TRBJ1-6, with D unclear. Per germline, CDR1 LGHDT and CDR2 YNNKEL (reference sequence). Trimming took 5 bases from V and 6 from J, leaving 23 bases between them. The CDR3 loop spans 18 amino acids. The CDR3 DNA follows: TGTGCCAGCAGCTCGGCCGTAATCGTTGGGCCCCCTAATTCACCCCTCCACTTT. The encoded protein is CASSSAVIVGPPNSPLHF.